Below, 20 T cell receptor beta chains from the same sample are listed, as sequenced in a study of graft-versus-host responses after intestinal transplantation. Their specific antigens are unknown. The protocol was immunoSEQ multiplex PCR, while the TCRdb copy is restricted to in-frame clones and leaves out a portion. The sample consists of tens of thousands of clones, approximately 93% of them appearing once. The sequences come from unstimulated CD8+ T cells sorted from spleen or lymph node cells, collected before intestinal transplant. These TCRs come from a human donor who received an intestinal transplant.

The CDR3, as DNA: TGTGCCAGCAGTCAAGGGACAGGGGATTCCTACAATGAGCAGTTCTTC. It specifies CASSQGTGDSYNEQFF. This chain links TRBV6-1 with TRBJ2-1; 10 bases are a match to TRBD1. Germline CDR1 MNHNS, CDR2 SASEGT. The V and J ends lost 5 bases and 1 base, in that order; junction bases with no gene match: 5. The CDR3 is made up of 16 amino acids.

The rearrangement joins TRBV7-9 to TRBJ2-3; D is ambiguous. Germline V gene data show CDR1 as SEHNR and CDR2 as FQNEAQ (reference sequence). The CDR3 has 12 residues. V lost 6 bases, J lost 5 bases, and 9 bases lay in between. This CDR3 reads CASSPYQDTQYF. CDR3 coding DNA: TGTGCCAGCAGTCCGTACCAAGATACGCAGTATTTT.

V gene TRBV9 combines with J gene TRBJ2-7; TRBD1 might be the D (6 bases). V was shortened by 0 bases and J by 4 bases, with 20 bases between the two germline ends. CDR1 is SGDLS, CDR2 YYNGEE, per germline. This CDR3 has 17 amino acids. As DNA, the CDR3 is TGTGCCAGCAGCGTAGGGCCAGGGGAAATCTTGCTGTACGAGCAGTACTTC. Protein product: CASSVGPGEILLYEQYF.

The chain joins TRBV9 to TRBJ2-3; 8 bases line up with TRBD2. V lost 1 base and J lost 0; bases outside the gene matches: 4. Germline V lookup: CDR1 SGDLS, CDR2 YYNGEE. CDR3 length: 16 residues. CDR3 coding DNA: TGTGCCAGCAGCGTAACTAGCGGTTCTAGCACAGATACGCAGTATTTT. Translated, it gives CASSVTSGSSTDTQYF.

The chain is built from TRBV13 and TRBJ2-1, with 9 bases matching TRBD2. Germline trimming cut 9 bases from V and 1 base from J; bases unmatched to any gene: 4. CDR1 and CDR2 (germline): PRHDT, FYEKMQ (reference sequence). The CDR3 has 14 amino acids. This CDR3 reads CASSGSGSYNEQFF. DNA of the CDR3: TGTGCCAGTAGCGGGAGCGGGTCCTACAATGAGCAGTTCTTC.

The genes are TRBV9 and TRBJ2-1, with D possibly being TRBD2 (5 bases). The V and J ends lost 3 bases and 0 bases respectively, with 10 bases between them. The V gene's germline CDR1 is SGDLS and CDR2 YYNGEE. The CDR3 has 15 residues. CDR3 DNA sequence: TGTGCCAGCAGCGATGAGGGCCGCTCCTACAATGAGCAGTTCTTC. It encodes CASSDEGRSYNEQFF.

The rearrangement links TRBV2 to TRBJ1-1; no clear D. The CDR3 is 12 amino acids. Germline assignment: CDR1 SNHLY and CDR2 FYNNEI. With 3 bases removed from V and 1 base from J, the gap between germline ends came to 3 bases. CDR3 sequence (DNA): TGTGCCAGCAGTGAGTGGAACACTGAAGCTTTCTTT. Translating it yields CASSEWNTEAFF.

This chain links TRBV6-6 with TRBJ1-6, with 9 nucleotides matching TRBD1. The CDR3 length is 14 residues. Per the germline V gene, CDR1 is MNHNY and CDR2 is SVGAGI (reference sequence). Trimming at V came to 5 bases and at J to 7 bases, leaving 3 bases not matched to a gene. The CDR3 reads CASSRTGANSPLHF. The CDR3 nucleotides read TGTGCCAGCAGTCGGACAGGGGCGAATTCACCCCTCCACTTT.

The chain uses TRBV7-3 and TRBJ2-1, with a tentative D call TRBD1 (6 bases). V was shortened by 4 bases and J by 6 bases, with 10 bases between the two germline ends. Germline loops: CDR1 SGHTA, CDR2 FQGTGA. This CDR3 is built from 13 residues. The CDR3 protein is CASSSGQSNEQFF. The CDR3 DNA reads TGTGCCAGCAGCTCCGGACAGTCCAATGAGCAGTTCTTC.

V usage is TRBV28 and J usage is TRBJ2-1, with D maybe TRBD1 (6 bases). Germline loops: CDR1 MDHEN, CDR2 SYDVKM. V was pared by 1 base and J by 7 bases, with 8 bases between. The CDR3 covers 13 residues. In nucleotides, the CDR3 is TGTGCCAGCAGTTTATACAGGGAGAATGAGCAGTTCTTC. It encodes CASSLYRENEQFF.

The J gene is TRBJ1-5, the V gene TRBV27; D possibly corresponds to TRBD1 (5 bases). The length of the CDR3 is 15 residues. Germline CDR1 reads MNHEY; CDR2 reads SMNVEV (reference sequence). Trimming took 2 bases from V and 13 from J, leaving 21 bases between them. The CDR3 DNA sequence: TGTGCCAGCAGTTTAGGGGGGACGGGTGAATACTTGCAGCATTTT. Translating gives CASSLGGTGEYLQHF.

The CDR3 spells CASSLALQGSGANVLTF. The CDR3 nucleotides read TGTGCCAGCAGTTTGGCCTTACAGGGCTCTGGGGCCAACGTCCTGACTTTC. The chain has TRBV27 and TRBJ2-6; TRBD1 is a possible D gene (6 bases). CDR3 length: 17 residues. Germline assignment: CDR1 MNHEY and CDR2 SMNVEV (reference sequence). Trimming took 3 bases from V and 0 from J, leaving 12 bases between them.

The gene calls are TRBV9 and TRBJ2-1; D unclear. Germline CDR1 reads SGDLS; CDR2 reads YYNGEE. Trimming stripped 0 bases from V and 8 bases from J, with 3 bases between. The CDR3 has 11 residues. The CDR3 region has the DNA TGTGCCAGCAGCGTAGAAGATGAGCAGTTCTTC. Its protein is CASSVEDEQFF.

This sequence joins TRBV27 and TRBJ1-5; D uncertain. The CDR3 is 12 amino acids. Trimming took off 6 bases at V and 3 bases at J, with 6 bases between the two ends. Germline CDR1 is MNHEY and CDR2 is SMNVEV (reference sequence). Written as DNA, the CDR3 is TGTGCCAGCAGCCAAGACAATCAGCCCCAGCATTTT. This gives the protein CASSQDNQPQHF.

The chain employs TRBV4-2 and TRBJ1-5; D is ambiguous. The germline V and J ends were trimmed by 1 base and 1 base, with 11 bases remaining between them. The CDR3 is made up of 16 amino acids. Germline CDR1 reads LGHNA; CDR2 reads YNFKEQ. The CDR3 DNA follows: TGTGCCAGCAGCCAAGGTTGGGGAGAAAGCAATCAGCCCCAGCATTTT. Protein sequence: CASSQGWGESNQPQHF.

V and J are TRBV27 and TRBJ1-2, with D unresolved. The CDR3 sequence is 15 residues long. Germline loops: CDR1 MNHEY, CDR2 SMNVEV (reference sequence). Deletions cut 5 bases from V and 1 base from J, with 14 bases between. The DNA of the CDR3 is TGTGCCAGCAGTCCAGTCGGCAGGTTTAACTATGGCTACACCTTC. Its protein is CASSPVGRFNYGYTF.

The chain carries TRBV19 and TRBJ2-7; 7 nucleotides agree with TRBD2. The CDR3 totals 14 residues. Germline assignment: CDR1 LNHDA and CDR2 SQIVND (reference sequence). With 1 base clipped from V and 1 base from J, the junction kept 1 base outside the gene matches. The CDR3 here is CASSIASGSYEQYF. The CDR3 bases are TGTGCCAGTAGTATAGCTAGCGGATCCTACGAGCAGTACTTC.

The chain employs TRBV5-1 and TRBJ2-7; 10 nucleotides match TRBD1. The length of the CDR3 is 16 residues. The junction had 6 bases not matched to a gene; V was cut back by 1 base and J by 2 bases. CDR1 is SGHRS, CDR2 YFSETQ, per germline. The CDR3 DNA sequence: TGCGCCAGCAGCTTGACACCGGGACAGGGGACCTACGAGCAGTACTTC. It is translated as CASSLTPGQGTYEQYF.

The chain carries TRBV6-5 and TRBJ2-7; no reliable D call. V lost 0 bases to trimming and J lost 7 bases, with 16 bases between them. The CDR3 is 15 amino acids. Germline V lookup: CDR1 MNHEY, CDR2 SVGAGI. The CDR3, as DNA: TGTGCCAGCAGTTACTCGGTTAACGGTGAAGCTGAGCAGTACTTC. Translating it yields CASSYSVNGEAEQYF.

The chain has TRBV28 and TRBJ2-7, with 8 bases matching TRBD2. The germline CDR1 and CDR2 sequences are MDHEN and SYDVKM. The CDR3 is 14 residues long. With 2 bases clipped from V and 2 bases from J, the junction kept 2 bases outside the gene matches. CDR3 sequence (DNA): TGTGCCAGCAGTTTAATAGCGGGAACCTACGAGCAGTACTTC. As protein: CASSLIAGTYEQYF.